The 27 T cell receptor beta chains presented below share a single source sample, sequenced in a study of blood T cell repertoires in COVID-19 (dated by TCRdb to the early 2020s). Libraries were made using the immunoSEQ multiplex PCR assay. TCRdb obtained this table from immuneACCESS and retained in-frame rearrangements with V and J assigned. These tables miss some clones; where compared with another copy, unresolved V genes account for less than half of the shortfall, and the remainder is unexplained. The sample contains 65,000 to 75,000 clones, more than 90% of them found a single time. Clones ranked in the top ten supply around 14% of the sample. The sample taken for sequencing was peripheral blood. The receptors shown here come from a human donor with active COVID-19. The donor label of this sample is uncertain.

In its sample, this clone was seen a few times. The V and J genes are TRBV6-2 or TRBV6-3 and TRBJ1-1; perhaps TRBD1 as D (5 bases). The CDR3 is made up of 15 amino acids. V shed 5 bases and J shed 0 bases, with 13 bases lying between them. CDR1 MNHEY and CDR2 SVGEGT come from the germline V gene. The CDR3 spells CASSPRQRMNTEAFF. As DNA, the CDR3 is TGTGCCAGCAGTCCACGACAGAGGATGAACACTGAAGCTTTCTTT.

This clone was detected once. The chain recombines TRBV30 with TRBJ1-1; no clear D. The V and J ends lost 1 base and 7 bases respectively, with 10 bases between them. Germline CDR1 reads GTSNPN; CDR2 reads SVGIG (reference sequence). The CDR3 runs 12 residues. The CDR3 here is CAWSGEGGEAFF. The CDR3 DNA follows: TGTGCCTGGAGTGGTGAAGGAGGTGAAGCTTTCTTT. Variable domain in full (rest from reference TRBV30 and TRBJ1-1): SQTIHQWPATLVQPVGSPLSLECTVEGTSNPNLYWYRQAAGRGLQLLFYSVGIGQISSEVPQNLSASRPQDRQFILSSKKLLLSDSGFYLCAWSGEGGEAFFGQGTRLTVV.

The rearrangement uses TRBV5-4 and TRBJ1-2; D gene uncertain. Germline values: CDR1 SGHNT, CDR2 YYREEE (reference sequence). The CDR3 extends over 13 amino acids. V was trimmed by 4 bases and J by 4 bases, leaving 11 bases between them. The CDR3 bases are TGTGCCAGCAGCATAGACCCAGGCTATGGCTACACCTTC. Protein sequence: CASSIDPGYGYTF.

The V call is TRBV27, the J call TRBJ2-7; a weak D match, TRBD2 (5 bases). There are 15 residues in the CDR3. In germline, CDR1 is MNHEY, CDR2 SMNVEV (reference sequence). Trimming cost V 5 bases and J 7 bases, with 21 bases left between them. The CDR3 is CASSTHSTTPGEQYF. The CDR3 DNA sequence: TGTGCCAGCAGTACCCACTCCACCACCCCGGGGGAGCAGTACTTC.

V and J are TRBV6-5 and TRBJ2-5; TRBD1 aligns across 7 bases. The length of the CDR3 is 14 residues. V shed 7 bases, J shed 2 bases, and the junction held 7 bases outside the gene matches. Per germline, CDR1 MNHEY and CDR2 SVGAGI. Here the CDR3 reads CASTKPGQQETQYF. The CDR3 nucleotides are TGTGCCAGCACCAAACCGGGACAGCAAGAGACCCAGTACTTC.

The V gene is TRBV29-1, the J gene TRBJ2-6; D not resolved. This CDR3 has 13 amino acids. The V gene's germline CDR1 is SQVTM and CDR2 ANQGSEA. V was trimmed by 6 bases and J by 2 bases, leaving 8 bases between them. The CDR3 DNA reads as TGCAGCGTAGGCAGGCCTGGGGCCAACGTCCTGACTTTC. This sequence encodes CSVGRPGANVLTF.

In this sample, this clone turned up once. The chain uses TRBV19 and TRBJ2-3; D unclear. The germline gives CDR1 LNHDA, CDR2 SQIVND (reference sequence). This CDR3 spans 13 amino acids. V was trimmed by 7 bases and J by 1 base, leaving 9 bases between them. Here the CDR3 reads CASTRSGTDTQYF. CDR3 DNA: TGTGCCAGTACCCGGTCTGGCACAGATACGCAGTATTTT.

This clone was observed a single time. In nucleotides, the CDR3 is TGTGCCAGCAGTACAGGGGGAGGCACAGATACGCAGTATTTT. Translation gives CASSTGGGTDTQYF. The chain employs TRBV6-2 or TRBV6-3 and TRBJ2-3; 8 bases fit TRBD1. Germline assignment: CDR1 MNHEY and CDR2 SVGEGT. The CDR3 is made up of 14 amino acids. V lost 5 bases to trimming and J lost 1 base; unmatched junction nucleotides: 2.

The chain carries TRBV29-1 and TRBJ2-3; perhaps TRBD1 as D (7 bases). V shed 1 base and J shed 7 bases, with 18 bases lying between them. The V gene's germline CDR1 is SQVTM and CDR2 ANQGSEA. This CDR3 spans 15 amino acids. The CDR3 DNA sequence: TGCAGCGTTGAAGGTGGGCAGGGGGGCTTAAATACGCAGTATTTT. Amino acid sequence: CSVEGGQGGLNTQYF.

This chain links TRBV28 with TRBJ2-2; 9 bases line up with TRBD2. The CDR3 has 15 amino acids. CDR1 is MDHEN, CDR2 SYDVKM, per germline. The V and J ends lost 7 bases and 6 bases, in that order; junction bases with no gene match: 9. CDR3 loop: CASTSGSGSAGELFF. DNA of the CDR3: TGTGCCAGCACCTCCGGTAGCGGGAGTGCCGGGGAGCTGTTTTTT.

This sequence joins TRBV18 and TRBJ1-4; TRBD1 agrees at 8 bases. This CDR3 is 15 amino acids long. From germline, CDR1 is KGHSH and CDR2 LQKENI. Losses at the gene ends were 8 bases for V and 0 bases for J; bases not matched to a gene: 5. CDR3 sequence (DNA): TGTGCCAGCGGACCGGACAGGGCAACTAATGAAAAACTGTTTTTT. Its translation: CASGPDRATNEKLFF.

The chain couples TRBV7-2 to TRBJ1-5; 7 bases are a match to TRBD1. V dropped 4 bases and J dropped 0; count of bases not matched to a gene: 3. The CDR3 has 15 amino acids. In germline, CDR1 is SGHTA, CDR2 FQGNSA. CDR3 DNA: TGTGCCAGCAGCTCCCGGACAGGTAGCAATCAGCCCCAGCATTTT. This sequence encodes CASSSRTGSNQPQHF.

The chain uses TRBV24-1 and TRBJ2-1; D is ambiguous. V was trimmed by 4 bases and J by 0 bases, leaving 6 bases between them. Germline V gives CDR1 KGHDR, CDR2 SFDVKD. This CDR3 spans 14 amino acids. CDR3 residues: CATSEASSYNEQFF. DNA of the CDR3: TGTGCCACCAGTGAAGCGAGCTCCTACAATGAGCAGTTCTTC.

Only one count was recorded for this clone. J is TRBJ2-1 and V is TRBV12-3 or TRBV12-4, with D unclear. V gave up 3 bases and J gave up 10 bases, with 13 bases separating them. The CDR3 is 13 residues long. The CDR3 DNA reads TGTGCCAGCAGTTTTAATAGCCAGAAGGAGCAGTTCTTC. Translated, it gives CASSFNSQKEQFF.

The chain uses TRBV7-2 and TRBJ1-5, with D perhaps TRBD1 (5 bases). The CDR3 contains 13 residues. Per the germline V gene, CDR1 is SGHTA and CDR2 is FQGNSA. V was pared by 5 bases and J by 7 bases, with 12 bases between. The CDR3 bases are TGTGCCAGCAGCGTGCAGGGTTGGCAGCCCCAGCATTTT. The encoded protein is CASSVQGWQPQHF. The whole variable domain, filled in from reference TRBV7-2 and TRBJ1-5, reads GAGVSQSPSNKVTEKGKDVELRCDPISGHTALYWYRQSLGQGLEFLIYFQGNSAPDKSGLPSDRFSAERTGGSVSTLTIQRTQQEDSAVYLCASSVQGWQPQHFGDGTRLSIL.

The chain carries TRBV19 and TRBJ1-1; D may be TRBD1 (5 bases). The CDR3 has 15 residues. The V end was cut by 6 bases, the J end by 6 bases, with 20 bases between. CDR1 is LNHDA, CDR2 SQIVND, per germline (reference sequence). DNA of the CDR3: TGTGCCAGTAGGCCCCATGGGGAGGGACTCCCTGAAGCTTTCTTT. It encodes CASRPHGEGLPEAFF. The full variable domain, its missing parts supplied by reference TRBV19 and TRBJ1-1, is DGGITQSPKYLFRKEGQNVTLSCEQNLNHDAMYWYRQDPGQGLRLIYYSQIVNDFQKGDIAEGYSVSREKKESFPLTVTSAQKNPTAFYLCASRPHGEGLPEAFFGQGTRLTVV.

The rearrangement joins TRBV7-2 to TRBJ1-4; D gene uncertain. V gave up 4 bases and J gave up 4 bases, with 7 bases separating them. The CDR3 has 13 residues. The germline V gene encodes CDR1 SGHTA and CDR2 FQGNSA. CDR3 amino acids: CASSSGSNEKLFF. The CDR3 bases are TGTGCCAGCAGCTCGGGGAGTAATGAAAAACTGTTTTTT.

The V call is TRBV4-3, the J call TRBJ1-4; D is ambiguous. Germline V lookup: CDR1 LGHNA, CDR2 YSLEER. The CDR3 totals 14 residues. Trimming removed 0 bases at V and 8 bases at J, with 10 bases between. CDR3: CASSQDGSPEKLFF. The CDR3 nucleotides are TGCGCCAGCAGCCAAGATGGGAGTCCCGAAAAACTGTTTTTT.

The V call is TRBV4-2, the J call TRBJ2-7; maybe TRBD1 (5 bases). The CDR3 spans 17 residues. CDR1 and CDR2 (germline): LGHNA, YNFKEQ. V lost 6 bases, J lost 0 bases, and 21 bases lay in between. The CDR3 region is CASSRTRSSPSSYEQYF. As DNA, the CDR3 is TGTGCCAGCAGTCGGACACGGAGCTCCCCGAGCTCCTACGAGCAGTACTTC.

CDR3: CASSLSLISNYGYTF. The CDR3 DNA is TGTGCCAGCAGCCTTTCCTTAATCTCTAACTATGGCTACACCTTC. This sequence joins TRBV11-2 and TRBJ1-2; D gene unclear. Germline V gene data show CDR1 as SGHAT and CDR2 as FQNNGV. V was cut by 5 bases and J by 0 bases, with 13 bases left in between. This CDR3 is built from 15 residues. The full variable domain, its missing parts supplied by reference TRBV11-2 and TRBJ1-2, is EAGVAQSPRYKIIEKRQSVAFWCNPISGHATLYWYQQILGQGPKLLIQFQNNGVVDDSQLPKDRFSAERLKGVDSTLKIQPAKLEDSAVYLCASSLSLISNYGYTFGSGTRLTVV.

The genes are TRBV27 and TRBJ1-1; 10 bases line up with TRBD1. The germline V gene encodes CDR1 MNHEY and CDR2 SMNVEV (reference sequence). This CDR3 comprises 15 residues. The V and J ends lost 3 bases and 10 bases, in that order; junction bases with no gene match: 11. CDR3 nucleotide sequence: TGTGCCAGCAGTTTGACAGGGGGCAGGTCTGTACGAGCTTTCTTT. This gives the protein CASSLTGGRSVRAFF.

The V and J genes are TRBV6-2 or TRBV6-3 and TRBJ1-2; TRBD1 aligns across 7 bases. The CDR3 spans 14 residues. CDR1 and CDR2 (germline): MNHEY, SVGEGT. Unmatched junction bases numbered 3, after V lost 5 bases and J lost 0 bases. The CDR3 protein is CASSTGTANYGYTF. As DNA, the CDR3 is TGTGCCAGCAGTACCGGGACAGCTAACTATGGCTACACCTTC.

This chain connects TRBV28 to TRBJ2-3; D gene ambiguous. CDR1 is MDHEN, CDR2 SYDVKM, per germline. This CDR3 is built from 16 residues. Trimming shortened V by 0 bases and J by 3 bases, and 13 bases separated the two germline ends. The CDR3 sequence is CASSLWTGPGTDTQYF. DNA for the CDR3: TGTGCCAGCAGTTTATGGACCGGCCCCGGGACAGATACGCAGTATTTT.

The V call is TRBV15, the J call TRBJ2-7, with 8 bases matching TRBD1. Trimming at V came to 4 bases and at J to 5 bases, leaving 7 bases not matched to a gene. The length of the CDR3 is 14 residues. Germline V gives CDR1 LNHNV, CDR2 YYDKDF (reference sequence). For the CDR3, the DNA is TGTGCCACCAGCAACGGACAGGGTAGAGACGAGCAGTACTTC. Protein: CATSNGQGRDEQYF.

This rearrangement joins TRBV24-1 to TRBJ2-3; 8 bases map to TRBD2. The CDR3 length is 18 residues. Trimming cost V 1 base and J 0 bases; bases outside gene matches: 8. Germline V CDR1 and CDR2: KGHDR, SFDVKD. Here the CDR3 reads CATSDLGAGGLSTDTQYF. DNA of the CDR3: TGTGCCACCAGTGATTTAGGGGCGGGAGGCCTTAGCACAGATACGCAGTATTTT.

The rearrangement links TRBV29-1 to TRBJ2-7, with a weak D call TRBD1 (6 bases). The germline gives CDR1 SQVTM, CDR2 ANQGSEA. V was trimmed by 7 bases and J by 0 bases, leaving 13 bases between them. The CDR3 spans 13 residues. The CDR3 reads CSAGQTNSYEQYF. The CDR3 DNA sequence: TGCAGCGCCGGACAGACAAACTCCTACGAGCAGTACTTC.

J is TRBJ2-7 and V is TRBV2; the match to TRBD1 covers 11 bases. The CDR3 is 12 amino acids. V shed 10 bases, J shed 3 bases, and the junction held 2 bases outside the gene matches. The germline CDR1 and CDR2 sequences are SNHLY and FYNNEI. The chain's CDR3 is CAKGQGVYEQYF. CDR3 DNA sequence: TGTGCCAAGGGACAGGGGGTCTACGAGCAGTACTTC. Combining the CDR3 with reference TRBV2 and TRBJ2-7 gives the whole variable domain EPEVTQTPSHQVTQMGQEVILRCVPISNHLYFYWYRQILGQKVEFLVSFYNNEISEKSEIFDDQFSVERPDGSNFTLKIRSTKLEDSAMYFCAKGQGVYEQYFGPGTRLTVT.